A selection of T cell receptor beta chains follows, all from one sample in a study of beta chain features in type 1 diabetes. The method was immunoSEQ multiplex PCR; TCRdb's version includes in-frame clones alone and lacks a portion of them. The table includes around 500,000 clones, approximately 10% detected once. The sequenced sample consisted of naive CD4+ T cells from blood. These receptors were collected from a young woman in good health. The CDR3 runs from the conserved cysteine through the conserved F or W. The D gene is left open where the match is weak. Not all rows give a size; the values are once, few, many and, for expanded clones, a class.

V	D	size	J	CDR3	DNA
TRBV7-2	TRBD2	-	TRBJ2-5	CASSLGLARETQYF	TGTGCCAGCAGCTTGGGACTAGCGCGAGAGACCCAGTACTTC
TRBV7-6	-	-	TRBJ2-2	CASSLAARMDTGELFF	TGTGCCAGCAGCTTAGCAGCCAGGATGGACACCGGGGAGCTGTTTTTT
TRBV7-2	-	few	TRBJ2-5	CASGSEYQETQYF	TGTGCCAGCGGGTCAGAGTACCAAGAGACCCAGTACTTC
TRBV7-2	-	-	TRBJ2-3	CASSPGRDTQYF	TGTGCCAGCAGCCCTGGGAGGGATACGCAGTATTTT
TRBV4-1	-	-	TRBJ2-1	CASSRSGTATFNEQFF	TGCGCCAGCAGCCGCTCCGGGACCGCTACTTTTAATGAGCAGTTCTTC
TRBV4-2	-	few	TRBJ1-2	CASSQDPHGYTF	TGTGCCAGCAGCCAAGATCCCCATGGCTACACCTTC
TRBV18	-	few	TRBJ2-7	CASSPTEVNEQYF	TGTGCCAGCTCACCAACCGAAGTAAACGAGCAGTACTTC
TRBV30	-	many	TRBJ2-1	CAWRTLGEQFF	TGTGCCTGGAGAACGCTGGGTGAGCAGTTCTTC
TRBV4-3	-	few	TRBJ2-5	CASSQDPPGAVQETQYF	TGCGCCAGCAGCCAAGATCCTCCCGGGGCGGTCCAAGAGACCCAGTACTTC
TRBV18	-	few	TRBJ2-2	CASSPSGTGELFF	TGTGCCAGCTCACCGTCCGGGACCGGGGAGCTGTTTTTT
TRBV15	-	few	TRBJ2-1	CATSRPTFYNEQFF	TGTGCCACCAGCAGACCTACCTTCTACAATGAGCAGTTCTTC
TRBV7-2	TRBD1	few	TRBJ2-7	CASSPGTGVSYEQYF	TGTGCCAGCAGCCCCGGGACAGGGGTCTCCTACGAGCAGTACTTC
TRBV30	TRBD2	-	TRBJ2-5	CAWSETSGSLETQYF	TGTGCCTGGAGCGAGACTAGCGGGAGTTTAGAGACCCAGTACTTC
TRBV7-9	-	few	TRBJ1-2	CASSPSGDYGYTF	TGTGCCAGCAGCCCTTCGGGGGACTATGGCTACACCTTC
TRBV7-2	TRBD2	few	TRBJ2-7	CASSFSGSYEQYF	TGTGCCAGCAGTTTCAGCGGGAGTTACGAGCAGTACTTC
TRBV28	-	-	TRBJ1-4	CASSLTGIGEKLFF	TGTGCCAGCAGTTTAACAGGGATCGGCGAAAAACTGTTTTTT
TRBV28	TRBD2	-	TRBJ2-5	CASSPPAGGRTQYF	TGTGCCAGCAGTCCACCTGCGGGGGGGAGGACCCAGTACTTC
TRBV6-1	TRBD1	-	TRBJ2-1	CASPDRSSYNEQFF	TGTGCCAGCCCGGACAGGAGCTCCTACAATGAGCAGTTCTTC
TRBV12-5	TRBD1	few	TRBJ2-5	CASGLGQAHQETQYF	TGTGCTAGTGGTTTAGGACAGGCCCATCAAGAGACCCAGTACTTC
TRBV2	-	few	TRBJ2-1	CASTYAHNEQFF	TGTGCCAGCACTTACGCTCACAATGAGCAGTTCTTC
TRBV29-1	-	-	TRBJ2-7	CSGGTAGYEQYF	TGCAGCGGGGGGACCGCCGGCTACGAGCAGTACTTC
TRBV10-3	-	few	TRBJ2-5	CAISAQGGETQYF	TGTGCCATCAGTGCTCAGGGCGGGGAGACCCAGTACTTC
TRBV14	-	few	TRBJ2-1	CASSQILWGGEQFF	TGTGCCAGCAGCCAAATCCTTTGGGGCGGTGAGCAGTTCTTC
TRBV2	-	-	TRBJ1-2	CASSEAGMGGYTF	TGTGCCAGCAGTGAAGCAGGGATGGGTGGCTACACCTTC
TRBV28	-	-	TRBJ1-1	CASSSYQGTRFGTEAFF	TGTGCCAGCAGTTCCTATCAGGGGACAAGGTTTGGAACTGAAGCTTTCTTT
TRBV7-2	-	-	TRBJ1-1	CASSSRRQKDTEAFF	TGTGCCAGCAGCTCGAGGAGGCAGAAGGACACTGAAGCTTTCTTT
TRBV7-9	-	-	TRBJ1-1	CASSPEGLGAFF	TGTGCCAGCAGCCCTGAGGGTCTGGGAGCTTTCTTT
TRBV4-2	-	-	TRBJ2-3	CASSQDRGTDTQYF	TGTGCCAGCAGCCAAGATCGAGGCACAGATACGCAGTATTTT
TRBV6-5	-	few	TRBJ1-1	CASSYQNTEAFF	TGTGCCAGCAGTTACCAGAACACTGAAGCTTTCTTT